These T cell receptor beta chains were read from a single sample in a study of shared clonotypes between healthy human individuals. Generated by immunoSEQ multiplex PCR, the TCRdb table keeps only in-frame clones and is missing some. The table includes 2 million to 2.5 million clones, 85% to 95% detected once. Sequencing used naive CD4+ T cells from PBMCs. The receptors originated from a man aged 18 to 29 in good health. Some clones in this sample may be carry-over from other donors' samples. Each CDR3 is given with its conserved first and last residue.

V gene: TRBV7-8; J gene: TRBJ1-5; CDR3 protein: CASSLSSSNQPQHF
V gene: TRBV2; J gene: TRBJ2-5; CDR3 protein: CASRAGGWETQYF
V gene: TRBV5-5; J gene: TRBJ1-4; CDR3 protein: CASSNGPTATNEKLFF
V gene: TRBV7-9; J gene: TRBJ2-7; CDR3 protein: CASSLMDTYEQYF
V gene: TRBV5-1; J gene: TRBJ2-7; CDR3 protein: CASSLVESQSHEQYF
V gene: TRBV4-1; J gene: TRBJ2-1; CDR3 protein: CASSQSTGPYNEQFF
V gene: TRBV7-9; J gene: TRBJ2-1; CDR3 protein: CASSLVPRANEQFF
V gene: TRBV28; J gene: TRBJ1-2; CDR3 protein: CASSLGGGNGYTF
V gene: TRBV28; J gene: TRBJ2-5; CDR3 protein: CASRPGIGVRQETQYF
V gene: TRBV6-1; J gene: TRBJ2-5; CDR3 protein: CASSGSDLQETQYF
V gene: TRBV18; J gene: TRBJ1-3; CDR3 protein: CASSPLDGPGNTIYF
V gene: TRBV6-1; J gene: TRBJ1-2; CDR3 protein: CASSISEDYGYTF
V gene: TRBV15; J gene: TRBJ2-2; CDR3 protein: CATSRDGSTGELFF
V gene: TRBV5-1; J gene: TRBJ2-1; CDR3 protein: CASSLRRGDADEQFF
V gene: TRBV27; J gene: TRBJ2-5; CDR3 protein: CASPNRASGVQETQYF
V gene: TRBV11-2; J gene: TRBJ2-5; CDR3 protein: CASSLGGNAQETQYF